This TCR beta chain was identified during a study of cytomegalovirus exposure and HLA in healthy donors. General study findings and limits: A few CMV-associated chains were confirmed in vitro to be specific for CMV antigens. Some TCR beta chains (about 170 of them) were listed as cytomegalovirus-associated. Sequencing artifact likely explains a cluster of highly shared sequence variants.

Losses at the gene ends were 2 bases for V and 4 bases for J; bases not matched to a gene: 12. Germline lookup yields CDR1 MDHEN and CDR2 SYDVKM. The CDR3 is 18 residues long. The study sampled nominally healthy donors, though unrecorded immune exposures were likely. Primers included in the PCR were 60 Vbeta and 13 Jbeta primers. The assay was immunoSEQ multiplex PCR, and TCRdb's table has in-frame clones only and misses some. This sample has 85,000 to 100,000 clones, with roughly 73% found just once. About this clone: Its target is not known.

Input material: PBMCs. The gene calls are TRBV28 and TRBJ2-1; 9 bases agree with TRBD2. This clonotype originated in a man in his fifties in good health and CMV-seropositive. This CDR3 reads CASSLILRSGGKYNEQFF. The DNA of the CDR3 is TGTGCCAGCAGTTTAATCCTCCGGAGCGGGGGGAAGTACAATGAGCAGTTCTTC. Drawing the rest from reference TRBV28 and TRBJ2-1, the complete variable domain is DVKVTQSSRYLVKRTGEKVFLECVQDMDHENMFWYRQDPGLGLRLIYFSYDVKMKEKGDIPEGYSVSREKKERFSLILESASTNQTSMYLCASSLILRSGGKYNEQFFGPGTRLTVL.